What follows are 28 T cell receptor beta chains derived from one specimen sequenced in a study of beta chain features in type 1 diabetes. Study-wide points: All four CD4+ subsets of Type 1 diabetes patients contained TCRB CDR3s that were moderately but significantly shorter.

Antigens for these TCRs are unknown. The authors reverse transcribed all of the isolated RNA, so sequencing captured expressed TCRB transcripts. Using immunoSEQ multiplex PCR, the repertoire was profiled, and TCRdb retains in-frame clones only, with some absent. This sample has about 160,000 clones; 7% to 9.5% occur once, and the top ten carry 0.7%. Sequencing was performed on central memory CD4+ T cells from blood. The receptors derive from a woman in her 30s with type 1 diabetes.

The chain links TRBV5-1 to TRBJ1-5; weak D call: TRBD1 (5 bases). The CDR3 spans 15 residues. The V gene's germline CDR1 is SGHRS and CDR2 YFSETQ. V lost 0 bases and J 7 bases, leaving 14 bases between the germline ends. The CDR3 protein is CASSLAGETSQPQHF. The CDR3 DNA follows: TGCGCCAGCAGCTTGGCGGGGGAAACTTCCCAGCCCCAGCATTTT.

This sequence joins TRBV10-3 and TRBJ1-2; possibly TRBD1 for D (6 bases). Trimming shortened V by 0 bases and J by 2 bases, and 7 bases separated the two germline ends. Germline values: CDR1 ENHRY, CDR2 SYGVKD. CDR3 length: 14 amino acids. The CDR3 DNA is TGTGCCATCAGTGAGTCAGGACAGAACTATGGCTACACCTTC. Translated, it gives CAISESGQNYGYTF.

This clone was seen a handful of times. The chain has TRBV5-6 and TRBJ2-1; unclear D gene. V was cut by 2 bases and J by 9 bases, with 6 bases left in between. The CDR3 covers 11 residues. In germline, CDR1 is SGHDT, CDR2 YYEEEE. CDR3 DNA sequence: TGTGCCAGCAGCTTTGAGATTGAGCAGTTCTTC. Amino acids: CASSFEIEQFF.

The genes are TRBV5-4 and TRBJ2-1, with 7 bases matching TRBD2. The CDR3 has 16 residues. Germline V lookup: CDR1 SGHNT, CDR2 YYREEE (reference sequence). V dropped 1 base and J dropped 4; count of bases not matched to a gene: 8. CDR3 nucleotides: TGTGCCAGCAGCTTGATGCGGACTAGAAGATACAATGAGCAGTTCTTC. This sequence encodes CASSLMRTRRYNEQFF.

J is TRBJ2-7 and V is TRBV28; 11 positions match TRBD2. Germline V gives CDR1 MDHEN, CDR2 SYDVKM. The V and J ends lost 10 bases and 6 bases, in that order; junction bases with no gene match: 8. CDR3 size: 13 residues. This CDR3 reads CATELAGVGEQYF. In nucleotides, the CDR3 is TGTGCCACCGAACTAGCGGGAGTCGGCGAGCAGTACTTC.

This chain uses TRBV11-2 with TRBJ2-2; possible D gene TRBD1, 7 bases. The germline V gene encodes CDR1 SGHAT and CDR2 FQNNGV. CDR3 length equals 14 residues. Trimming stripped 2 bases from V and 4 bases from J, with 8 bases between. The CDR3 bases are TGTGCCAGCAGCTTACAGGGGGGCACCGGGGAGCTGTTTTTT. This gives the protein CASSLQGGTGELFF.

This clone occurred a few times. CDR3 nucleotides: TGTGCCAGCAGCGCCGGGACTTCCCAAGACTACGAGCAGTACTTC. Translating gives CASSAGTSQDYEQYF. The V gene is TRBV7-9, the J gene TRBJ2-7, with D tentatively TRBD2 (6 bases). Trimming left V 5 bases short and J 3 bases short, with 17 bases between. The CDR3 is made up of 15 amino acids. The germline V gene encodes CDR1 SEHNR and CDR2 FQNEAQ (reference sequence). The full variable domain, its missing parts supplied by reference TRBV7-9 and TRBJ2-7, is DTGVSQNPRHKITKRGQNVTFRCDPISEHNRLYWYRQTLGQGPEFLTYFQNEAQLEKSRLLSDRFSAERPKGSFSTLEIQRTEQGDSAMYLCASSAGTSQDYEQYFGPGTRLTVT.

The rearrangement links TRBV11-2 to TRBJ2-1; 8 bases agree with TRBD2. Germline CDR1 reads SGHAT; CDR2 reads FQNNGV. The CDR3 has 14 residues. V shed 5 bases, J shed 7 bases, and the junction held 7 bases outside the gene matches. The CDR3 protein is CASSLSGTENEQFF. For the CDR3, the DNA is TGTGCCAGCAGCCTTAGCGGGACGGAGAATGAGCAGTTCTTC.

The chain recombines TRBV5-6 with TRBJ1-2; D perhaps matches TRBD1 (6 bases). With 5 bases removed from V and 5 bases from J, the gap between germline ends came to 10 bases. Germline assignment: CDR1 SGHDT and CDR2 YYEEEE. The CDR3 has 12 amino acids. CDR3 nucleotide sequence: TGTGCCAGCAGGTTCAGGGGTTATGGCTACACCTTC. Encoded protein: CASRFRGYGYTF.

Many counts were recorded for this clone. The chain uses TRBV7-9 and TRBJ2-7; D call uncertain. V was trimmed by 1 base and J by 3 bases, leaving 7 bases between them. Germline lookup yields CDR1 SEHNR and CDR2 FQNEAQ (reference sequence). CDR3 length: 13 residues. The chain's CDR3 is CASSLGFGYEQYF. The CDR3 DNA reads TGTGCCAGCAGCTTAGGTTTCGGCTACGAGCAGTACTTC.

In DNA, the CDR3 is TGTGCCAGCAGCTCCCGACAGGGGGTTAACTATGGCTACACCTTC. As protein: CASSSRQGVNYGYTF. The chain links TRBV7-9 to TRBJ1-2; 9 nucleotides align to TRBD1. CDR1 is SEHNR and CDR2 is FQNEAQ in the germline V gene (reference sequence). The CDR3 has 15 residues. J lost 1 base, V lost 4 bases, and 4 bases had no gene match.

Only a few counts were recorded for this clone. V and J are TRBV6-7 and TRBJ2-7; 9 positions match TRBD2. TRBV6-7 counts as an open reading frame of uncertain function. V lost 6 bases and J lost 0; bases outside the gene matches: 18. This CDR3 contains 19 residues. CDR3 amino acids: CASRCRSGSPPGASYEQYF. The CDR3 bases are TGTGCCAGCAGATGCCGTAGCGGGAGCCCCCCCGGGGCCTCCTACGAGCAGTACTTC.

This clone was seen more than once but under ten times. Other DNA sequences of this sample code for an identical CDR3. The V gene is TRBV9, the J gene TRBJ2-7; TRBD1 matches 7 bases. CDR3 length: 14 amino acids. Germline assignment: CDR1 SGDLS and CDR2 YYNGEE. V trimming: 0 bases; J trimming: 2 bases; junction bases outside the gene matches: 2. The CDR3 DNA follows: TGTGCCAGCAGCGTAGGGCAGGGGGCCTACGAGCAGTACTTC. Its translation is CASSVGQGAYEQYF.

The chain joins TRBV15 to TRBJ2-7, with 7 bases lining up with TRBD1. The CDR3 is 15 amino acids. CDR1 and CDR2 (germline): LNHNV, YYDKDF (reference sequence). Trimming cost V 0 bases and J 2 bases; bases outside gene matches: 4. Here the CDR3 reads CATSRDSDRTYEQYF. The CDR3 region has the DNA TGTGCCACCAGCAGAGACTCGGACAGGACCTACGAGCAGTACTTC.

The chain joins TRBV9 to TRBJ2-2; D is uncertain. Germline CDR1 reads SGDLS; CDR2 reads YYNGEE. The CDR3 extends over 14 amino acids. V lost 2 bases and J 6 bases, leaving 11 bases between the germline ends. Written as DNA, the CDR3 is TGTGCCAGCAGCGTGTCTCCCCTTTCCGGGGAGCTGTTTTTT. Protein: CASSVSPLSGELFF.

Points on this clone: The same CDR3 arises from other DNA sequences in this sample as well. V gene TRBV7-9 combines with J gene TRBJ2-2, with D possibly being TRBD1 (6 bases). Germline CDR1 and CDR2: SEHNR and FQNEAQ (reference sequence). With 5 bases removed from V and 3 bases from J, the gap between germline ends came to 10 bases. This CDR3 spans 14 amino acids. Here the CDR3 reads CASSLDSYTGELFF. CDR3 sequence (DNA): TGTGCCAGCAGCCTGGACAGCTACACCGGGGAGCTGTTTTTT.

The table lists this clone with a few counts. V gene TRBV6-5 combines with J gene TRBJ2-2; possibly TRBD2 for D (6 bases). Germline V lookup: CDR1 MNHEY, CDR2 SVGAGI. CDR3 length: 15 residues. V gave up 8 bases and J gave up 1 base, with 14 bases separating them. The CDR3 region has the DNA TGTGCCAGCGGCTCAGGGAGGAGGAACACCGGGGAGCTGTTTTTT. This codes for CASGSGRRNTGELFF.

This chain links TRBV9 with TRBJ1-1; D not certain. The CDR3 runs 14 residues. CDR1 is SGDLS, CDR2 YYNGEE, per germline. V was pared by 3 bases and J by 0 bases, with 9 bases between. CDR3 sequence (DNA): TGTGCCAGCAGCGATGCATCTATGAACACTGAAGCTTTCTTT. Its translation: CASSDASMNTEAFF.

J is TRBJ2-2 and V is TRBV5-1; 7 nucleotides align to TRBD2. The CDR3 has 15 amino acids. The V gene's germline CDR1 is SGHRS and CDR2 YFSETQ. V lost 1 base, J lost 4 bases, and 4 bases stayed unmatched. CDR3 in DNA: TGCGCCAGCAGCTTGTCGGCGGGAGTCACCGGGGAGCTGTTTTTT. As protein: CASSLSAGVTGELFF.

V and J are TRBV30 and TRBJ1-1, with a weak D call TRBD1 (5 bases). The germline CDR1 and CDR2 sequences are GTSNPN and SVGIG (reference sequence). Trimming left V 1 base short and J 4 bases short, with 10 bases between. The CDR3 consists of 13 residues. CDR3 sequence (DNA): TGTGCCTGGAGTGCCATCGGGGGCACTGAAGCTTTCTTT. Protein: CAWSAIGGTEAFF. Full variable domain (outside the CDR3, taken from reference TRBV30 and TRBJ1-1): SQTIHQWPATLVQPVGSPLSLECTVEGTSNPNLYWYRQAAGRGLQLLFYSVGIGQISSEVPQNLSASRPQDRQFILSSKKLLLSDSGFYLCAWSAIGGTEAFFGQGTRLTVV.

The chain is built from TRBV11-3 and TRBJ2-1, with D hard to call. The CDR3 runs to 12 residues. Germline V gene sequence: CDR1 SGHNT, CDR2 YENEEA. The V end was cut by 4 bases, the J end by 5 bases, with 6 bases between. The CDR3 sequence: CASSSDNNEQFF. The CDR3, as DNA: TGTGCCAGCAGCTCCGACAACAATGAGCAGTTCTTC.

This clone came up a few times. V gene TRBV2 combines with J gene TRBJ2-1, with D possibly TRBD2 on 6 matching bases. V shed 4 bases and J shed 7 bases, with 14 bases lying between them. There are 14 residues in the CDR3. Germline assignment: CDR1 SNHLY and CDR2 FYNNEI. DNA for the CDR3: TGTGCCAGCAGTGCAAGGGGCGGGACGAATGAGCAGTTCTTC. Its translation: CASSARGGTNEQFF.

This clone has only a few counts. CDR3: CATSRDIQDEQFF. In DNA form, the CDR3 reads TGTGCCACCAGCAGAGATATCCAGGATGAGCAGTTCTTC. The V call is TRBV15, the J call TRBJ2-1; D unclear. Germline V gives CDR1 LNHNV, CDR2 YYDKDF (reference sequence). Trimming pared 0 bases from V and 8 bases from J, leaving 8 bases between. This CDR3 comprises 13 residues.

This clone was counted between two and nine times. In DNA form, the CDR3 reads TGTGCCAGCAGCTCCACCAAGGGGCCGCAGTATTTT. This gives the protein CASSSTKGPQYF. The chain is built from TRBV7-3 and TRBJ2-3, with D perhaps TRBD1 (5 bases). Germline CDR1 and CDR2: SGHTA and FQGTGA. V lost 4 bases, J lost 10 bases, and 12 bases lay in between. This CDR3 spans 12 amino acids.

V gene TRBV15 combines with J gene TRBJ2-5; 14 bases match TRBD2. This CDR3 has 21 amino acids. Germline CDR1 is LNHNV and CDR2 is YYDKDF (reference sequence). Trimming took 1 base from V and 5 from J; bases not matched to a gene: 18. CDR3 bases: TGTGCCACCAGCAGAGTTAGAGGGACTAGCGGGAGTAAAGGGGTCTGGGAGACCCAGTACTTC. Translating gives CATSRVRGTSGSKGVWETQYF.

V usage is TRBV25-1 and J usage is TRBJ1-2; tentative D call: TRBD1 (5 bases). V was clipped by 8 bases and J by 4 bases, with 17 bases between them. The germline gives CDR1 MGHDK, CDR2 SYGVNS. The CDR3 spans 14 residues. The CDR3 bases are TGTGCCAGCGCACGAGGATCCGGGGGCTATGGCTACACCTTC. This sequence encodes CASARGSGGYGYTF.

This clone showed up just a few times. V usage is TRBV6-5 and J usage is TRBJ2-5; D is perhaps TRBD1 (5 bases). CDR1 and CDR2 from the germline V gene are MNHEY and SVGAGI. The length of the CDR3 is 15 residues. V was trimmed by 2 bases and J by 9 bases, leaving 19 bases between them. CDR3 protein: CASSYGAGSLGAQYF. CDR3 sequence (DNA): TGTGCCAGCAGTTACGGGGCCGGGTCCTTAGGGGCCCAGTACTTC.

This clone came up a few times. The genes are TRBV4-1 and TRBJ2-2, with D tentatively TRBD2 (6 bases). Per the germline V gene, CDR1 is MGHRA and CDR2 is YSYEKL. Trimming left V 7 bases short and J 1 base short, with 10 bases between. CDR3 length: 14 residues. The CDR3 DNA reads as TGCGCCAGCAAGGTGGGGGGGAACACCGGGGAGCTGTTTTTT. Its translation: CASKVGGNTGELFF.